The clone carrying this TCR beta chain showed up many times. This specimen comes from a study of neurological immune-mediated disorders. Germline lookup yields CDR1 MDHEN and CDR2 SYDVKM. With 7 bases removed from V and 3 bases from J, the gap between germline ends came to 10 bases. CDR3 size: 13 residues. TCRdb redid the calling of the 5' RACE reads with MiXCR, one entry per CDR3 protein. The sample yields about 60,000 distinct CDR3 sequences, approximately 3.1% seen once. The chain carries TRBV28 and TRBJ2-1; D may correspond to TRBD1 or TRBD2 (5 bases each). The receptor's source is a woman in her fifties or sixties with multiple sclerosis. The sequenced sample was PBMCs. The CDR3 coding sequence is TGTGCCAGCAATGGGGGTCTCTACAATGAGCAGTTCTTC. It translates to CASNGGLYNEQFF.